Shown below are 13 T cell receptor beta chains from a single sample sequenced in a study of cytomegalovirus exposure and HLA in healthy donors. Using immunoSEQ multiplex PCR, the repertoire was profiled, and TCRdb retains in-frame clones only, with some absent. The repertoire holds a few hundred thousand clones, 86% seen once, with 0.83% in the top ten. Sequencing was performed on PBMCs. The source of these receptors is a woman aged 18 to 35 in good health and CMV-seronegative.

The rearrangement links TRBV30 to TRBJ2-1, with 7 bases matching TRBD2. V lost 6 bases and J lost 0; bases outside the gene matches: 14. Germline values: CDR1 GTSNPN, CDR2 SVGIG (reference sequence). The CDR3 is 17 residues long. This chain's CDR3 is CACSRGSPYSSYNEQFF. The DNA for the CDR3 is TGTGCCTGCAGCCGCGGGAGCCCCTATAGCTCCTACAATGAGCAGTTCTTC.

Concerning this clone itself: The sample holds other DNA sequences that translate to the same CDR3. The V and J genes are TRBV28 and TRBJ2-7; D unresolved. V was shortened by 4 bases and J by 2 bases, with 3 bases between the two germline ends. The CDR3 has 11 residues. CDR1 is MDHEN, CDR2 SYDVKM, per germline. This chain's CDR3 is CASSSPYEQYF. CDR3 nucleotide sequence: TGTGCCAGCAGTTCTCCCTACGAGCAGTACTTC.

The chain combines TRBV7-3 with TRBJ2-5, with 10 positions matching TRBD1. Per the germline V gene, CDR1 is SGHTA and CDR2 is FQGTGA. With 1 base clipped from V and 2 bases from J, the junction kept 10 bases outside the gene matches. The CDR3 contains 18 residues. CDR3 protein: CASSLKGSGTGVQETQYF. CDR3 DNA: TGTGCCAGCAGCTTAAAGGGTTCAGGGACAGGGGTACAAGAGACCCAGTACTTC.

The J gene is TRBJ1-4, the V gene TRBV28; tentatively, D is TRBD1 (6 bases). The germline CDR1 and CDR2 sequences are MDHEN and SYDVKM. The CDR3 consists of 15 residues. The V gene lost 4 bases and the J gene lost 7 bases, with 16 bases spanning the gap. The CDR3 is CASSSLQGQSEKLFF. DNA for the CDR3: TGTGCCAGCAGTTCCCTACAGGGTCAGAGTGAAAAACTGTTTTTT.

This clone was recorded many times. The rearrangement joins TRBV6-1 to TRBJ2-7; TRBD1 might be the D (6 bases). The CDR3 sequence is 15 residues long. Trimming removed 1 base at V and 0 bases at J, with 10 bases between. In germline, CDR1 is MNHNS, CDR2 SASEGT. The CDR3: CASSEDVGGSYEQYF. The DNA of the CDR3 is TGTGCCAGCAGTGAAGATGTAGGGGGCTCCTACGAGCAGTACTTC.

V is TRBV25-1 and J is TRBJ2-2, with 7 bases fitting TRBD1. The CDR3 spans 14 residues. The germline CDR1 and CDR2 sequences are MGHDK and SYGVNS. V trimming: 6 bases; J trimming: 5 bases; junction bases outside the gene matches: 6. The CDR3 bases are TGTGCCAGCAGCAAGACAGGGAAGACCGGGGAGCTGTTTTTT. It encodes CASSKTGKTGELFF.

J is TRBJ1-4 and V is TRBV2, with unresolved D. Deletions cut 4 bases from V and 1 base from J, with 4 bases between. CDR3 length equals 13 residues. Germline V gene lookup returns CDR1 SNHLY and CDR2 FYNNEI. For the CDR3, the DNA is TGTGCCAGCAGTGGCGGAACTAATGAAAAACTGTTTTTT. It translates to CASSGGTNEKLFF.

The chain combines TRBV6-5 with TRBJ1-1; TRBD1 matches 9 bases. CDR3 length: 16 amino acids. Germline values: CDR1 MNHEY, CDR2 SVGAGI. Trimming removed 3 bases from V and 1 base from J; junction bases left unmatched: 6. This CDR3 is CASSYLPDRGNTEAFF. The CDR3 nucleotides read TGTGCCAGCAGTTATCTACCGGACAGGGGGAACACTGAAGCTTTCTTT.

V is TRBV30 and J is TRBJ2-7; D call uncertain. Germline loops: CDR1 GTSNPN, CDR2 SVGIG (reference sequence). The CDR3 runs to 11 residues. V was clipped by 4 bases and J by 5 bases, with 9 bases between them. The CDR3 DNA is TGTGCCTGGATTAGCCGACACGAGCAGTACTTC. Translated: CAWISRHEQYF.

The chain has TRBV11-1 and TRBJ2-7, with a tentative D call TRBD1 (7 bases). The CDR3 has 15 residues. Per germline, CDR1 SGHAT and CDR2 FQDESV (reference sequence). V was pared by 4 bases and J by 1 base, with 14 bases between. CDR3 loop: CASSSQQGTSYEQYF. DNA of the CDR3: TGTGCCAGCAGCTCACAACAGGGGACTTCCTACGAGCAGTACTTC.

The count of this clone is one. The chain employs TRBV10-2 and TRBJ1-4, with a possible D match to TRBD1 (5 bases). The V end lost 7 bases, the J end lost 6 bases, and 15 bases lay between the germline ends. From germline, CDR1 is WSHSY and CDR2 SAAADI. This CDR3 comprises 14 residues. CDR3 in DNA: TGCGCCAGCATGGGGGAGGGGAAGGATGAAAAACTGTTTTTT. Protein product: CASMGEGKDEKLFF.

The gene calls are TRBV29-1 and TRBJ1-4; D call uncertain. Between the trimmed V and J ends, which lost 4 bases and 0 bases, there was a span of 6 bases. The germline CDR1 and CDR2 sequences are SQVTM and ANQGSEA. This CDR3 has 13 residues. CDR3 sequence (DNA): TGCAGCGTTGTCCAGACAACTAATGAAAAACTGTTTTTT. This encodes CSVVQTTNEKLFF.

The count of this clone is one. The V and J genes are TRBV30 and TRBJ2-1, with a weak D call TRBD2 (5 bases). Trimming left V 0 bases short and J 4 bases short, with 16 bases between. The CDR3 sequence is 16 residues long. Germline V gene data show CDR1 as GTSNPN and CDR2 as SVGIG (reference sequence). The DNA of the CDR3 is TGTGCCTGGAGTGTACCGAGGGAGCCCAAGTACAATGAGCAGTTCTTC. It translates to CAWSVPREPKYNEQFF.